The present entry profiles one T cell receptor (beta chain) with its context. Its antigen remains unidentified. No qualities accompany the bases; no much larger clone lies one base away. The cohort consisted of 666 healthy bone marrow donors. At the time of sampling, every cohort member was nominally healthy, though immune exposures that went unrecorded were likely present. The donor was CMV seropositive and belonged to the group of 250 to 350 seropositive cohort members. Every donor gave a peripheral blood sample, and the peripheral blood mononuclear cells from that sample were used for TCR beta sequencing. Genomic DNA extraction from the blood cell samples was performed with the Qiagen DNeasy Blood Extraction Kit. The data were obtained in a study of cytomegalovirus exposure and HLA in healthy donors (dated by TCRdb to between 2016 and 2019). For the study in its entirety: An earlier analysis of 587 of the donors reported 276 Gb of sequence data and some 100 million unique TCR beta sequences from approximately 180 million T cells. An early release covering around 630 HLA-typed donors comprised about 320 gigabases of sequencing data and roughly 85 million unique TCR sequences. The genetic ancestry cluster associated with self-reported Caucasian donors included approximately 85% of the 300 to 450 genotyped donors. The aim of the study was to test whether cataloging public T cell receptors could identify signatures of past pathogen exposure. The study used immunosequencing to profile the T cell repertoires of some 600 subjects and linked those repertoires to cytomegalovirus serostatus. Along with the approximately 700-subject first cohort, a separate validation cohort of over a hundred different subjects was used. To predict cytomegalovirus infection status, the study combined high-throughput TCR immunosequencing, statistical association of individual TCRs with disease status, and machine learning. To study patterns of TCR occurrence, a later analysis re-analyzed previously published TCR beta repertoires from around 670 donors and added high-resolution HLA genotyping. Rather than using new phenotypic data, the later analysis identified candidate immune exposures from TCR beta sequences and from how often those sequences occurred across donors. To decide whether each TCR beta V gene segment behaved as functional or pseudogenic, an earlier analysis of some 600 of the donors relied on high-throughput TCR beta sequencing. Donor age, sex, ethnicity and CMV serostatus were collected together with the repertoire data. In a later genetic analysis, genome-wide SNP genotypes for about three fifths of the 666 donors were used, and that subset was treated as a discovery cohort. All discovery cohort repertoires had been generated on a single sequencing platform. HLA typing covered class I and class II loci at four-digit resolution. The number of typed donors differed by locus: roughly 620-630 for A, B, C, DRB1 and DQB1; approximately 520 for DQA1; 606 for DPA1; and some 470 for DPB1. A few DR-DQ haplotypes were handled as single units for association and clustering because linkage in the cohort was strong. Across approximately 420 genotyped donors of the cohort, an average of approximately 240,000 unique TCR beta nucleotide sequences per donor were sequenced, and around 20% of those sequences were non-productive.

Receptors were amplified or captured by the immunoSEQ multiplex PCR assay. For the multiplex PCR, a mixture combining 60 forward primers for TCR Vbeta segments and 13 reverse primers for TCR Jbeta segments was used. Amplification of the CDR3 region of rearranged TCR beta genes was performed with a multiplex PCR assay on genomic DNA. On the Illumina HiSeq System, the amplified TCR beta libraries were sequenced as 87-base-pair reads. Concerning the study's data processing: A later analysis tallied roughly 78 million unique TCR beta chains across the 666 repertoires, and around 12 million of those chains were shared by two or more donors. Raw reads were error-corrected and collapsed into unique sequences with a nearest-neighbor algorithm that merged closely related sequences to remove PCR and sequencing errors. Alignment of CDR3 sequences to IMGT reference sequences was used to assign V, D and J gene segments. Each retained sequence needed at least a six-nucleotide match to both a V gene segment and a J gene segment. A rearrangement was called productive if the CDR3 had no stop codons and remained in frame with V and J, and every other rearrangement was called non-productive. CDR3 was defined by IMGT convention, running from the second conserved V-encoded cysteine to the conserved J-encoded phenylalanine. The earlier analysis of approximately 500 of the donors excluded sequences that lacked an unambiguous match to a single V gene segment. An earlier analysis of almost 600 of the donors classified V segments as functional when productive rearrangements were above 56.7% and as segregating when the standard deviation between donors was above 5%. To diagnose cytomegalovirus status from the catalog of TCR beta chain sequences, a statistical classification framework was built. V and J gene assignment, in a later analysis, came from comparing TCR nucleotide sequences with IMGT/GENE-DB human TR gene sequences. In a later analysis, CDR3 sequences and most-parsimonious VDJ recombination scenarios were assigned using the TCRdist pipeline. In a later analysis, each TCR beta chain was defined by its CDR3 amino acid sequence together with its V-gene family, and reads without a unique V-gene family were excluded. A later analysis removed 550 to 650 highly shared, low-generation-probability nucleotide sequences to deal with suspected cross-contamination and a sequencing artifact. A later analysis calculated a clonal expansion index for each public chain from normalized within-repertoire ranks of inferred template counts. Generation probabilities in a later analysis came from a VDJ recombination model fitted to out-of-frame rearrangements, and those results were checked against IGoR. In a later analysis, TCR-TCR, TCR-HLA and TCR-CMV co-occurrence was scored with hypergeometric tests, and a repertoire-size bias correction was applied to TCR pairs. In a later analysis, false discovery rates were estimated by permuting HLA or CMV assignments 20 times. In a later analysis, co-occurring TCRs were grouped using DBSCAN, with TCRdist sequence similarity added in when clustering inside HLA-allele-positive subsets. Co-occurrence clustering excluded repertoires with fewer than 30,000 or more than 120,000 public chains, plus five with anomalous nucleotide sharing. As stored in TCRdb, this immuneACCESS dataset retains in-frame rearrangements with V and J assigned. A fraction of the clones does not appear; measured against another copy, unresolved V genes explain less than half of the discrepancy, and the remainder lacks a known reason. From that table come the V and J calls and clone size; the DNA was used to work out D and trimming. Present in this sample are 100,000 to 120,000 clones, over 65% of which were seen just once. The ten largest make up about an eighth of the sample.

V lost 7 bases and J lost 7 bases, and the count of bases not matched to a germline gene is 7. CDR1 MNHNS and CDR2 SASEGT are derived from the germline V gene. The CDR3 contains 14 residues, cysteine and phenylalanine counted. The only DNA kept is the CDR3, 42 bases in frame from the first base. The full study reports these points: The earlier analysis of 587 of the donors excluded roughly 17 rarely observed V segments, including chromosome 9 orphons, because counts were too low. In a later genetic analysis, a missense DCLRE1C variant was associated with V-gene and J-gene trimming of TCR beta chains, and the association was replicated in an independent cohort. Compared with equally common non-associated chains, HLA-associated TCR beta chains in a later analysis were more clonally expanded and had lower generation probabilities. Three of the identified cytomegalovirus-associated TCR beta chains were confirmed in vitro to be specific for cytomegalovirus antigens. In an earlier analysis of about 600 of the donors, most TCR beta V segments appeared in productive rearrangements about 87% or about 30% of the time, broadly matching IMGT annotations. Presence/absence analyses assumed roughly uniform sequencing depth across donors, an assumption that may not hold. The classifier was reported to diagnose cytomegalovirus status with high specificity and sensitivity in both the original and validation cohorts. The sequencing pipeline was judged likely to have produced a cluster of highly shared sequence variants as a technical artifact. Some IMGT-functional V segments, including TRBV6-2 and TRBV6-3, could not be distinguished by the 87-base-pair reads and were therefore excluded. A later analysis found that most CMV-associated TCR beta chains appeared HLA-restricted, with HLA associations seemingly driven largely by CMV exposure. A later analysis reported that several top co-occurrence clusters appeared linked to parvovirus B19, influenza, CMV and Epstein-Barr virus. Linkage disequilibrium might explain the correlated functional status among segregating V segments, but an unknown experimental factor could not be ruled out. When HLA alleles, especially DR and DQ, strongly co-occurred, TCR associations were difficult to assign to individual alleles. In a later genetic analysis, fewer N-insertions in productive TCRs were reported among donors in an Asian-associated ancestry cluster than the roughly 700-donor mean. According to the authors, the approach could potentially be generalized to other disease states and immunological phenotypes. Because some donors lacked HLA typing at each locus, the association tests relied only on the typed subset. A further reported finding was that TCR beta sequences accurately predicted the HLA-A and HLA-B alleles for most subjects in the first cohort. A later analysis associated about 17,000 TCR beta sequences with specific HLA alleles at a false discovery rate of 0.05. The study listed around 160 TCR beta chains as associated with cytomegalovirus. For the cohort, immune exposure information was limited to CMV serostatus. A later analysis found that TCR association rates varied across HLA loci, with DRB1 alleles showing the most associated TCRs and HLA-C alleles the fewest. While some public TCRs were present in many individuals, most TCR sequences turned up only very rarely across donors. Only TCR beta chains were sequenced in this cohort, and the absence of alpha or paired-chain data limited detectable features.

Sequenced: PBMCs. The chain was built from TRBV6-1 and TRBJ2-1; TRBD1 fits 10 bases in the junction. This clonotype was sampled from a man aged 30 to 45 in good health and CMV-seropositive. In nucleotide form, the sequence is TGTGCCAGCAAGAGACAGGGGGCGAGGAATGAGCAGTTCTTC. This gives the protein CASKRQGARNEQFF.